A single sample gave rise to the 22 T cell receptor beta chains below, sequenced in a study of glioma-infiltrating T cells after dendritic cell vaccination. Clones were sequenced by immunoSEQ multiplex PCR, and TCRdb holds only the in-frame ones, with some missing. The sample has fewer than 100,000 clones; about nine tenths are singletons. Sequenced material: blood, taken before dendritic cell vaccination. The origin of the receptors is a human donor with glioblastoma.

This sequence joins TRBV11-2 and TRBJ1-5; 7 bases map to TRBD1. Germline V gives CDR1 SGHAT, CDR2 FQNNGV. The CDR3 spans 15 residues. V gave up 5 bases and J gave up 4 bases; unmatched junction bases: 8. The CDR3 DNA sequence: TGTGCCAGCAGCCCCTCGGGACAGACGAATCAGCCCCAGCATTTT. It codes for CASSPSGQTNQPQHF.

The V call is TRBV19, the J call TRBJ1-2, with D perhaps matching TRBD1 (6 bases). CDR3 size: 13 residues. Trimming shortened V by 1 base and J by 6 bases, and 9 bases separated the two germline ends. Germline V gene data show CDR1 as LNHDA and CDR2 as SQIVND (reference sequence). The CDR3 sequence is CASSIVPGDGYTF. CDR3 nucleotide sequence: TGTGCCAGTAGTATAGTTCCAGGGGATGGCTACACCTTC.

CDR3 protein: CASSLYYSGVGQGAYEQYF. CDR3 DNA: TGTGCCAGCAGTTTATATTACTCGGGGGTGGGACAGGGGGCTTACGAGCAGTACTTC. The chain uses TRBV27 and TRBJ2-7, with 12 nucleotides matching TRBD1. V shed 1 base and J 4 bases; nucleotides not matched to a gene: 14. The CDR3 is made up of 19 amino acids. Germline V gene sequence: CDR1 MNHEY, CDR2 SMNVEV (reference sequence).

The chain is built from TRBV6-6 and TRBJ1-1; D gene uncertain. Looked up from germline, CDR1 is MNHNY and CDR2 is SVGAGI (reference sequence). Trimming cost V 6 bases and J 0 bases, with 11 bases left between them. The CDR3 spans 14 residues. CDR3 sequence: CASSYVNMNTEAFF. The CDR3 DNA reads as TGTGCCAGCAGCTATGTGAATATGAACACTGAAGCTTTCTTT.

This clone has just a few counts. In DNA form, the CDR3 reads TGTGCCAGCAGCTCATGGACAGGGGGCTATGGAAACACCATATATTTT. This sequence encodes CASSSWTGGYGNTIYF. This chain connects TRBV5-6 to TRBJ1-3; 11 bases map to TRBD1. Per germline, CDR1 SGHDT and CDR2 YYEEEE. The length of the CDR3 is 16 residues. The V segment lost 3 bases and the J segment 3 bases; nucleotides outside the gene matches: 5.

Points on this clone: The same CDR3 can be traced to other DNA sequences in this sample. This chain joins TRBV7-2 and TRBJ2-7; maybe TRBD2 (5 bases). Germline V gives CDR1 SGHTA, CDR2 FQGNSA. V was cut by 1 base and J by 4 bases, with 8 bases left in between. CDR3 length equals 13 residues. CDR3 residues: CASSLGPGYEQYF. CDR3 bases: TGTGCCAGCAGCTTAGGGCCGGGGTACGAGCAGTACTTC.

The rearrangement uses TRBV5-8 and TRBJ1-2, with 7 bases that match TRBD1. Trimming took 4 bases from V and 6 from J; bases not matched to a gene: 12. The CDR3 spans 15 residues. CDR1 SGHTS and CDR2 YDEGEE come from the germline V gene. The CDR3 is CASSPYSLGTDGYTF. The CDR3 DNA reads TGTGCCAGCAGCCCGTACAGTTTGGGGACAGATGGCTACACCTTC.

This clone was counted once. The chain uses TRBV21-1 and TRBJ1-5; TRBD1, the D gene given by the table, was not confirmed from the DNA. TRBV21-1 is given as a pseudogene. This CDR3 has 16 residues. CDR3 region: CASSKAAAGDNQPQHF. For the CDR3, the DNA is TGTGCCAGCAGCAAAGCTGCGGCAGGGGATAATCAGCCCCAGCATTTT.

V usage is TRBV5-1 and J usage is TRBJ2-7; 11 bases match TRBD1. Germline-derived CDR1 and CDR2 are SGHRS and YFSETQ. The CDR3 has 15 residues. After removal of 3 bases from V and 5 bases from J, the junction contained 7 bases not matched to a gene. As DNA, the CDR3 is TGCGCCAGCAGCTCTAAGGACAGGGGGCTCGACGAGCAGTACTTC. Translation: CASSSKDRGLDEQYF.

The gene calls are TRBV9 and TRBJ1-1; D may be TRBD1 (5 bases). There are 15 residues in the CDR3. Trimming pared 0 bases from V and 1 base from J, leaving 10 bases between. Germline lookup yields CDR1 SGDLS and CDR2 YYNGEE. CDR3 bases: TGTGCCAGCAGCGTAGAGGGACTGACGAACACTGAAGCTTTCTTT. Its translation is CASSVEGLTNTEAFF.

The rearrangement links TRBV5-4 to TRBJ2-1, with 11 bases that match TRBD2. V shed 4 bases, J shed 6 bases, and the junction held 9 bases outside the gene matches. The CDR3 consists of 16 residues. From germline, CDR1 is SGHNT and CDR2 YYREEE (reference sequence). CDR3 in amino acids: CASSPATSGKGNEQFF. Here the CDR3 DNA reads TGTGCCAGCAGCCCCGCGACTAGCGGGAAGGGCAATGAGCAGTTCTTC.

The DNA for the CDR3 is TGTGCCAGCAGCCAAGAAGCACGGCCGGGGGGGGAGACCCAGTACTTC. Amino acid sequence: CASSQEARPGGETQYF. V is TRBV14 and J is TRBJ2-5; 8 nucleotides agree with TRBD2. The J segment lost 5 bases and the V segment lost 0 bases, leaving 8 bases of the junction unmatched. Germline V lookup: CDR1 SGHDN, CDR2 FVKESK. The CDR3 has 16 residues.

V and J are TRBV7-2 and TRBJ2-2; possible D gene TRBD1, 6 bases. The V gene lost 5 bases and the J gene lost 2 bases, with 15 bases spanning the gap. Germline assignment: CDR1 SGHTA and CDR2 FQGNSA. The CDR3 spans 16 residues. The DNA for the CDR3 is TGTGCCAGCAGCGTACCCGGGACATATAACACCGGGGAGCTGTTTTTT. Its translation is CASSVPGTYNTGELFF. The entire variable domain, with the rest obtained from reference TRBV7-2 and TRBJ2-2, is as follows: GAGVSQSPSNKVTEKGKDVELRCDPISGHTALYWYRQSLGQGLEFLIYFQGNSAPDKSGLPSDRFSAERTGGSVSTLTIQRTQQEDSAVYLCASSVPGTYNTGELFFGEGSRLTVL.

CDR3 amino acids: CASSLVTSGGAARETQYF. The CDR3 DNA follows: TGTGCCAGCAGCTTGGTAACTAGCGGGGGCGCCGCTCGGGAGACCCAGTACTTC. This sequence joins TRBV5-6 and TRBJ2-5, with TRBD2 matching over 11 bases. V lost 0 bases, J lost 5 bases, and 12 bases stayed unmatched. The CDR3 has 18 amino acids. From germline, CDR1 is SGHDT and CDR2 YYEEEE.

J is TRBJ2-3 and V is TRBV6-4; TRBD1 matches 7 bases. With 2 bases clipped from V and 2 bases from J, the junction kept 1 base outside the gene matches. This CDR3 contains 14 residues. Germline CDR1 is MRHNA and CDR2 is SNTAGT. The CDR3 loop reads CASSDGTATDTQYF. CDR3 DNA sequence: TGTGCCAGCAGTGACGGGACAGCCACAGATACGCAGTATTTT.

As DNA, the CDR3 is TGTGCCAGCAGCTTAGCACTATTGGGGCTTGAAGCTTTCTTT. The encoded protein is CASSLALLGLEAFF. The chain recombines TRBV7-8 with TRBJ1-1, with D possibly being TRBD1 (5 bases). The CDR3 extends over 14 amino acids. Germline CDR1 is SGHVS and CDR2 is FQNEAQ. V lost 0 bases and J lost 7, with 12 bases in between.

The chain recombines TRBV28 with TRBJ2-1; 11 bases match TRBD2. Germline V gene sequence: CDR1 MDHEN, CDR2 SYDVKM. J lost 10 bases, V lost 7 bases, and 15 bases had no gene match. The CDR3 runs to 16 residues. This CDR3 is CASTGTGTSGRLEQFF. In nucleotides, the CDR3 is TGTGCCAGCACCGGTACCGGGACTAGCGGCCGATTAGAGCAGTTCTTC.

The chain links TRBV27 to TRBJ2-1, with 8 nucleotides matching TRBD1. Per the germline V gene, CDR1 is MNHEY and CDR2 is SMNVEV (reference sequence). V shed 6 bases and J 2 bases; nucleotides not matched to a gene: 6. CDR3 length equals 15 residues. CDR3 in DNA: TGTGCCAGCAGATCCGGGACAGGACCCTACAATGAGCAGTTCTTC. It specifies CASRSGTGPYNEQFF.

The chain couples TRBV19 to TRBJ2-7; the D is unclear. This CDR3 comprises 14 residues. The germline CDR1 and CDR2 sequences are LNHDA and SQIVND (reference sequence). V dropped 3 bases and J dropped 0 bases, with 9 bases sitting between them. The CDR3 coding sequence is TGTGCCAGTAGTATTGAGGTCGACTCCTACGAGCAGTACTTC. Residues: CASSIEVDSYEQYF.

The chain combines TRBV6-1 with TRBJ1-2; D uncertain. The germline V gene has CDR1 MNHNS and CDR2 SASEGT. This CDR3 has 13 residues. V gave up 6 bases and J gave up 0 bases, with 8 bases separating them. The CDR3 nucleotides are TGTGCCAGCAGGGCTCTTACTAACTATGGCTACACCTTC. Amino acids: CASRALTNYGYTF.

The CDR3 region is CASSSTGQGFPPQHF. The DNA for the CDR3 is TGTGCCAGCAGTTCGACGGGACAGGGTTTTCCGCCCCAGCATTTT. This rearrangement joins TRBV27 to TRBJ1-5; 9 positions match TRBD1. CDR1 and CDR2 from the germline V gene are MNHEY and SMNVEV (reference sequence). The CDR3 spans 15 residues. V lost 4 bases and J lost 9; bases outside the gene matches: 10.

This chain uses TRBV7-8 with TRBJ2-7; weak D call: TRBD1 (7 bases). Germline assignment: CDR1 SGHVS and CDR2 FQNEAQ. This CDR3 is built from 14 residues. The V end lost 6 bases, the J end lost 2 bases, and 14 bases lay between the germline ends. The CDR3 is CASRRGTEPYEQYF. The CDR3 DNA is TGTGCCAGCAGACGCGGGACAGAACCCTACGAGCAGTACTTC. The full variable domain, rest sourced from reference TRBV7-8 and TRBJ2-7, is GAGVSQSPRYKVAKRGQDVALRCDPISGHVSLFWYQQALGQGPEFLTYFQNEAQLDKSGLPSDRFFAERPEGSVSTLKIQRTQQEDSAVYLCASRRGTEPYEQYFGPGTRLTVT.